The clone carrying this T cell receptor (beta chain) came up many times. Its target is unknown. TCRdb redid the calling of the reads with MiXCR, one entry per CDR3 protein. Of around 140,000 distinct CDR3 sequences listed, about 6.5% are singletons. These data originate in a study of T cell repertoires in cytomegalovirus infection. Study details: Public TCR beta signatures provided an indication of both CMV infection and a matching HLA type. Overall study results and limits: Within the response measured ex vivo, HLA-C-restricted CMV-specific TCR beta clonotypes were dominant.

With 3 bases removed from V and 0 bases from J, the gap between germline ends came to 17 bases. Germline V gene sequence: CDR1 KGHDR, CDR2 SFDVKD. This CDR3 comprises 17 residues. The sequence was obtained from a human donor in good health (CMV status not recorded). Some clones in this sample may be carry-over from other donors' samples. Sequenced sample: PBMCs. The gene calls are TRBV24-1 and TRBJ2-7; D perhaps matches TRBD1 (6 bases). The CDR3 spells CATSDHRQAVSSYEQYF. The CDR3 DNA follows: TGTGCCACCAGTGATCACCGACAGGCGGTTTCCTCCTACGAGCAGTACTTC.